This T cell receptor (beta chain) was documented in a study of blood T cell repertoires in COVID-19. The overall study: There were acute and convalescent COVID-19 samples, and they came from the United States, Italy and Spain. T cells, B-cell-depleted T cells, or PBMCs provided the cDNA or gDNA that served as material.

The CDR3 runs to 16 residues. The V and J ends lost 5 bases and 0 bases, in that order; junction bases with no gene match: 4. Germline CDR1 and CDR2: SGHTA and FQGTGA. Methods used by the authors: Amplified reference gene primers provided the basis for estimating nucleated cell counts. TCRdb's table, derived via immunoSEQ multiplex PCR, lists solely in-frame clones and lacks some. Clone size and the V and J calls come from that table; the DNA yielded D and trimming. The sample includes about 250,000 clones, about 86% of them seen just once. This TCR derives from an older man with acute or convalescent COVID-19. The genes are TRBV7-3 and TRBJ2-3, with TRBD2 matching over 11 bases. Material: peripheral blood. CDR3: CASSKGLAASTDTQYF. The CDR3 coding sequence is TGTGCCAGCAGCAAGGGACTAGCGGCTAGCACAGATACGCAGTATTTT.